The rows below give T cell receptor beta chains drawn from one sample of a study of cytomegalovirus exposure and HLA in healthy donors. Produced via immunoSEQ multiplex PCR; TCRdb's table is partial and in-frame only. Of about 150,000 clones in the sample, approximately 78% were seen once. Sequenced input: PBMCs. These receptors came from a woman in her 40s in good health and CMV-seropositive. Each CDR3 is given with its conserved first and last residue. D genes are given only for firm matches. For some rows the clone size is stated as once, few or many, or as a class when expanded; others skip it.

j_call | clone_size | v_call | d_call | cdr3_nt | cdr3_aa
TRBJ1-5 | - | TRBV9 | - | TGTGCCAGCAGCGGGACCCCGGGAAGCAATCAGCCCCAGCATTTT | CASSGTPGSNQPQHF
TRBJ2-5 | once | TRBV5-4 | TRBD2 | TGTGCCAGCAGCTCGGGACTAGCGGGAGGGCCGGAAGAGACCCAGTACTTC | CASSSGLAGGPEETQYF
TRBJ2-1 | - | TRBV30 | - | TGTGCCTGGAGTAGGGGGAATAATGAGCAGTTCTTC | CAWSRGNNEQFF
TRBJ2-7 | - | TRBV7-2 | TRBD2 | TGTGCCAGCAGCTCTGGACTAGCGTCGGACGAGCAGTACTTC | CASSSGLASDEQYF
TRBJ1-5 | few | TRBV19 | - | TGTGCCAGTAGTATACCGGGGAGGCAGCCCCAGCATTTT | CASSIPGRQPQHF
TRBJ1-5 | - | TRBV10-1 | TRBD1 | TGCGCCAGTGCCCCGGGACAGGGGGGATATAGTAATCAGCCCCAGCATTTT | CASAPGQGGYSNQPQHF
TRBJ2-2 | - | TRBV11-3 | TRBD1 | TGTGCCAGCAGTCCCGGGACAGGGATCGGGGAGCTGTTTTTT | CASSPGTGIGELFF
TRBJ2-1 | - | TRBV27 | - | TGTGCCAGCAGTTCAAGGGGGAACAATGAGCAGTTCTTC | CASSSRGNNEQFF
TRBJ2-3 | once | TRBV7-9 | TRBD2 | TGTGCCAGCAGCCTTTTGACTAGCGGGGGGACAGATACGCAGTATTTT | CASSLLTSGGTDTQYF
TRBJ2-7 | - | TRBV7-9 | - | TGTGCCAGCAGCAAGACAGTTCCCTACGAGCAGTACTTC | CASSKTVPYEQYF
TRBJ1-2 | - | TRBV2 | - | TGTGCCAGCAGAGACGTAGTAGGCAGGTCGTATGGCTACACCTTC | CASRDVVGRSYGYTF
TRBJ2-1 | - | TRBV29-1 | - | TGCAGCGTCCCGACAAGGGCCGGGGCCTACAATGAGCAGTTCTTC | CSVPTRAGAYNEQFF
TRBJ1-1 | few | TRBV7-2 | - | TGTGCCAGCAGCTTATCCGGTCCCTTGGACACTGAAGCTTTCTTT | CASSLSGPLDTEAFF
TRBJ2-5 | - | TRBV10-3 | - | TGTGCCATCAGTTCGGAGGGGGACTATCAAGAGACCCAGTACTTC | CAISSEGDYQETQYF
TRBJ1-5 | - | TRBV4-2 | TRBD1 | TGTGCCAGCAGCCAAGATAGGGACAGCTTAAACAAGCCCCAGCATTTT | CASSQDRDSLNKPQHF
TRBJ1-6 | - | TRBV4-2 | - | TGTGCCAGCAGCCAAGACCGGTCCTATAATTCACCCCTCCACTTT | CASSQDRSYNSPLHF
TRBJ2-1 | - | TRBV9 | TRBD2 | TGTGCCAGCAGCGCGGGACTAGCGGGGGGACCTCGGGACAATGAGCAGTTCTTC | CASSAGLAGGPRDNEQFF
TRBJ1-3 | - | TRBV7-2 | - | TGTGCCAGCAGCGGGGGCGTACATGGAAACACCATATATTTT | CASSGGVHGNTIYF
TRBJ1-2 | - | TRBV30 | TRBD1 | TGTGCCTGGAGCGGTCAGGGGGCGCGAGTCTATGGCTACACCTTC | CAWSGQGARVYGYTF
TRBJ2-7 | - | TRBV10-3 | TRBD1 | TGTGCCATTGGGACAGGGGATAGAAGCGAGCAGTACTTC | CAIGTGDRSEQYF